The 12 T cell receptor beta chains presented below share a single source sample, sequenced in a study of T-cell reconstitution after alpha-beta-depleted transplantation in children. Construction of the TCRbeta library involved unique molecular identifiers. One entry per CDR3 protein results from TCRdb running MiXCR on the PCR reads. In the table there are 130,000 to 150,000 distinct CDR3 sequences, 8.5% to 10% of which are singletons. The sequenced sample was PBMCs, mostly from graft donor cells, obtained 180 days after TCRalphabeta/CD19-depleted stem cell transplant. The receptor source for this set is a female patient aged 2 to 10 who had a stem cell transplant for congenital amegakaryocytic thrombocytopenia, so the T cells may come from the graft donor.

V usage is TRBV5-1 and J usage is TRBJ2-6; TRBD1 might be the D (6 bases). Germline loops: CDR1 SGHRS, CDR2 YFSETQ. V lost 2 bases and J lost 2, with 11 bases in between. The CDR3 extends over 16 amino acids. CDR3 nucleotides: TGCGCCAGCAGCTTAAACCCAGGGGCTGGGGCCAACGTCCTGACTTTC. Translated, it gives CASSLNPGAGANVLTF.

This clonotype appeared a few times. J is TRBJ2-7 and V is TRBV10-3; D not resolved. Germline loops: CDR1 ENHRY, CDR2 SYGVKD. The CDR3 runs to 14 residues. Trimming pared 0 bases from V and 2 bases from J, leaving 8 bases between. CDR3 sequence: CAISESTETYEQYF. CDR3 sequence (DNA): TGTGCCATCAGTGAGTCTACAGAGACCTACGAGCAGTACTTC.

This clonotype was observed at least ten times. J is TRBJ2-6 and V is TRBV5-1, with a possible D match to TRBD2 (6 bases). The CDR3 consists of 18 residues. Germline V gene sequence: CDR1 SGHRS, CDR2 YFSETQ. Trimming took 0 bases from V and 2 from J, leaving 15 bases between them. The CDR3: CASSLVGPGGPGANVLTF. Here the CDR3 DNA reads TGCGCCAGCAGCTTGGTAGGCCCAGGAGGGCCTGGGGCCAACGTCCTGACTTTC.

This clonotype came up many times. The chain joins TRBV12-3 or TRBV12-4 to TRBJ2-7; 8 nucleotides agree with TRBD1. V shed 7 bases and J 0 bases; nucleotides not matched to a gene: 5. The CDR3 covers 14 residues. In nucleotides, the CDR3 is TGTGCCAGCACCTGGACAGGGAACTCCTACGAGCAGTACTTC. This translates into CASTWTGNSYEQYF.

Only a few counts were recorded for this clonotype. This chain joins TRBV19 and TRBJ1-2; no firm D call. CDR1 and CDR2 (germline): LNHDA, SQIVND (reference sequence). CDR3 length: 14 amino acids. V shed 5 bases and J shed 4 bases, with 14 bases lying between them. CDR3 protein: CASSPPLQLYGYTF. DNA of the CDR3: TGTGCCAGTAGTCCGCCGCTACAGCTCTATGGCTACACCTTC.

This clonotype was seen at least ten times. The chain couples TRBV7-9 to TRBJ2-3, with D maybe TRBD1 (6 bases). The CDR3 is 16 amino acids. The germline V and J ends were trimmed by 4 bases and 3 bases, with 17 bases remaining between them. Germline CDR1 and CDR2: SEHNR and FQNEAQ (reference sequence). This CDR3 is CASSSQSQGTTDTQYF. CDR3 in DNA: TGTGCCAGCAGCTCCCAATCACAGGGTACGACAGATACGCAGTATTTT.

This clonotype showed up just a few times. The chain couples TRBV12-3 or TRBV12-4 to TRBJ1-2; tentatively, D is TRBD1 (6 bases). This CDR3 comprises 14 residues. V lost 4 bases, J lost 8 bases, and 17 bases lay in between. The CDR3: CASSWGQGMRGYTF. CDR3 sequence (DNA): TGTGCCAGCAGTTGGGGGCAGGGGATGCGCGGCTACACCTTC.

This clonotype showed up many times. V usage is TRBV7-8 and J usage is TRBJ1-5; tentative D call: TRBD1 (5 bases). The V and J ends lost 1 base and 3 bases respectively, with 10 bases between them. Germline lookup yields CDR1 SGHVS and CDR2 FQNEAQ. This CDR3 is 15 amino acids long. The CDR3 region is CASSLEGDFNQPQHF. CDR3 DNA: TGTGCCAGCAGCTTAGAAGGGGACTTCAATCAGCCCCAGCATTTT.

This clonotype occurred a few times. The rearrangement links TRBV18 to TRBJ2-6, with D possibly matching TRBD1 (5 bases). The CDR3 extends over 15 amino acids. Trimming stripped 2 bases from V and 2 bases from J, with 7 bases between. Germline V gene sequence: CDR1 KGHSH, CDR2 LQKENI. CDR3 sequence (DNA): TGTGCCAGCTCACCATTAGGGGCTGGGGCCAACGTCCTGACTTTC. This sequence encodes CASSPLGAGANVLTF.

There are many counts of this clonotype. The chain recombines TRBV7-9 with TRBJ1-6, with 8 bases identical to TRBD1. The germline V gene has CDR1 SEHNR and CDR2 FQNEAQ (reference sequence). The CDR3 covers 14 residues. V lost 5 bases, J lost 10 bases, and 7 bases stayed unmatched. Written as DNA, the CDR3 is TGTGCCAGCAGCCACACAGGGGGAGAGTCACCCCTCCACTTT. Translated, it gives CASSHTGGESPLHF.

This clonotype was observed at least ten times. The V and J genes are TRBV29-1 and TRBJ2-3; D is unclear. The CDR3 sequence is 13 residues long. Germline V gene lookup returns CDR1 SQVTM and CDR2 ANQGSEA. V gave up 6 bases and J gave up 2 bases, with 12 bases separating them. CDR3 residues: CSVMVPSTDTQYF. The CDR3 bases are TGCAGCGTAATGGTGCCCTCCACAGATACGCAGTATTTT.

Notes on this clonotype: Compared with germline, one end of the junction differs, possibly owing to a read error. This chain's CDR3 is CAGSNYNEQFF. DNA for the CDR3: TGTGCCGGTAGCAACTACAATGAGCAGTTCTTC. The genes are TRBV19 and TRBJ2-1; D gene uncertain. CDR1 is LNHDA and CDR2 is SQIVND in the germline V gene (reference sequence). The CDR3 is made up of 11 amino acids.